The entry below describes one T cell receptor (beta chain). What it binds is unknown. The assay was immunoSEQ multiplex PCR, and TCRdb's table has in-frame clones only and misses some. The table shows about 2.3 million clones, with about nine tenths occurring only once. Germline CDR1 and CDR2: MDHEN and SYDVKM. V was trimmed by 1 base and J by 8 bases, leaving 17 bases between them. The CDR3 sequence is 16 residues long. The data were taken from a study of shared clonotypes between healthy human individuals. Study-level results: Incomplete sequencing of sorted subsets was indicated by rarefaction despite large depth. The study found roughly 5% of naive CD4 clonotypes shared across a few donors.

The receptor comes from a man between 18 and 35 years old in good health. Some clones in this sample may be carry-over from other donors' samples. Sequencing input: naive CD4+ T cells from PBMCs. The sample's subset: CD45RA+ positively selected. V usage is TRBV28 and J usage is TRBJ1-4; D gene ambiguous. DNA for the CDR3: TGTGCCAGCAGTTTATTATCTAGGACCGAGCGGGAAAAACTGTTTTTT. This translates into CASSLLSRTEREKLFF. The full variable domain, in which reference TRBV28 and TRBJ1-4 provide the parts outside the CDR3, is DVKVTQSSRYLVKRTGEKVFLECVQDMDHENMFWYRQDPGLGLRLIYFSYDVKMKEKGDIPEGYSVSREKKERFSLILESASTNQTSMYLCASSLLSRTEREKLFFGSGTQLSVL.